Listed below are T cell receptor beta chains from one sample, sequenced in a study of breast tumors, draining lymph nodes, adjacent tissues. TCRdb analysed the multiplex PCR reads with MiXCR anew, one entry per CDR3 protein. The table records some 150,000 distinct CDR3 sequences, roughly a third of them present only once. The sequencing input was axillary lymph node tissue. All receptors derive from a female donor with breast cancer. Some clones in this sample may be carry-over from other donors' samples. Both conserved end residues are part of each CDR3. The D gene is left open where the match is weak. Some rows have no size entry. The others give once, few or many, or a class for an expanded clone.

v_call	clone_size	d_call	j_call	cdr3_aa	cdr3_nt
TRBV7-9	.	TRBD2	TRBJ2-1	CAGSLAGSGRTNNDQFF	TGTGCCGGCAGCTTAGCGGGTTCCGGGAGGACAAACAATGACCAGTTCTTC
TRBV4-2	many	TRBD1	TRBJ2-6	CASSQDPGQALSGANVLTF	TGTGCCAGCAGCCAGGACCCGGGACAGGCGCTCTCTGGGGCCAACGTCCTGACTTTC
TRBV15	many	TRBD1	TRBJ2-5	CATSRDKGQGGETQYF	TGTGCCACCAGCAGAGACAAGGGACAGGGCGGAGAGACCCAGTACTTC
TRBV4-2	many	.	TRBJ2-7	CASSQQGRDSYEQYF	TGTGCCAGCAGCCAGCAAGGACGGGACTCCTACGAGCAGTACTTC
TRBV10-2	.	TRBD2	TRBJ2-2	CASSESRTSANTGELFF	TGCGCCAGCAGTGAGTCTAGGACTAGCGCTAACACCGGGGAGCTGTTTTTT
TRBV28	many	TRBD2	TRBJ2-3	CASREPGLAGGDTQYF	TGTGCCAGCAGGGAACCAGGACTAGCGGGAGGTGATACGCAGTATTTT
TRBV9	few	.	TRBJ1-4	CASSSGGGFGEKLFF	TGTGCCAGCAGTAGCGGGGGGGGTTTTGGGGAAAAACTGTTTTTT
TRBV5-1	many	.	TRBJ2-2	CASSRGVGELFF	TGCGCCAGCAGCAGGGGAGTCGGGGAGCTGTTTTTT
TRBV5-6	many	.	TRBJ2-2	CASSWSSGELFF	TGTGCCAGCAGTTGGTCATCCGGGGAGCTGTTTTTT
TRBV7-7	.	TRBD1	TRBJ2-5	CASSSRRGQGETQYF	TGTGCTAGCAGCTCCCGTAGGGGACAGGGAGAGACCCAGTACTTC
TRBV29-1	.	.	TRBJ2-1	CQPQRPSYNEQFF	TGCCAGCCCCAGCGACCTTCCTACAATGAGCAGTTCTTC
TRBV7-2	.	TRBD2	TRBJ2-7	CASSLGGLAGSSYQKYF	TGTGCCAGCAGCTTAGGGGGACTAGCGGGTTCCTCCTACCAGAAGTACTTC
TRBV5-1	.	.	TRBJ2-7	CASRHGLREHYF	TGCGCCAGCAGACATGGACTCCGGGAGCACTACTTC
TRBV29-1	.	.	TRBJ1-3	CASGQPQGTGNTIHF	TGCGCCAGCGGCCAACCTCAGGGGACTGGAAACACCATACATTTT
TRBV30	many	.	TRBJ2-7	CAWGWGGSREQYF	TGTGCCTGGGGATGGGGGGGCTCGAGGGAGCAGTACTTC
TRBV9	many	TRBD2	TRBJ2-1	CASSVDGSGGWNEQFF	TGTGCCAGCAGCGTGGACGGCAGCGGGGGTTGGAATGAGCAGTTCTTC
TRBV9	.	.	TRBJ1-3	CASSVFGGVAGNTIYF	TGTGCCAGCAGCGTATTCGGGGGGGTCGCTGGAAACACCATATATTTT
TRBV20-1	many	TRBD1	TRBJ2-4	CSALGQGAVNIQYF	TGCAGTGCCTTGGGACAGGGGGCAGTGAACATTCAGTACTTC
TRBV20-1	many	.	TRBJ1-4	CSARPGTNEKLFF	TGCAGTGCAAGGCCCGGGACTAATGAAAAACTGTTTTTT
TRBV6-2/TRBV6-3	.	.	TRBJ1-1	CASTWGGRRTEAFF	TGTGCCAGCACCTGGGGGGGGCGCCGAACTGAAGCTTTCTTT
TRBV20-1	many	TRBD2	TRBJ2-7	CSARALPTSGSSYEQYF	TGCAGTGCGAGAGCCCTACCTACTAGCGGGAGTTCCTACGAGCAGTACTTC
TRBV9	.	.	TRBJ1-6	CASSMEDFFYSSPLHF	TGTGCCAGCAGCATGGAGGACTTCTTCTATAGTTCACCCCTCCACTTT
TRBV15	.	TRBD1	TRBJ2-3	CATSRDGGTGAQYF	TGTGCCACCAGCAGAGATGGGGGGACAGGTGCGCAGTATTTT
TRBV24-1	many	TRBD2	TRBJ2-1	CATSAGTSGDNEQFF	TGTGCCACCAGTGCCGGGACTAGCGGGGACAATGAGCAGTTCTTC
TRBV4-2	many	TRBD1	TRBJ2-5	CASSNSQGALGETQYF	TGTGCCAGCAGCAACTCACAGGGGGCTCTGGGAGAGACCCAGTACTTC
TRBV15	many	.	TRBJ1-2	CATSSGSGGQRDTF	TGTGCCACCAGCAGCGGTTCCGGTGGCCAACGGGACACCTTC
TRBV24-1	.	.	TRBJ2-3	CATSGNTGGGGNTDTQYF	TGCGCCACCAGTGGTAACACCGGGGGAGGCGGGAACACAGATACGCAGTATTTT
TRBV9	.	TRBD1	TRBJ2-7	CASSVGQGPYEQSF	TGTGCCAGCAGCGTAGGACAGGGTCCCTACGAGCAGTCCTTC
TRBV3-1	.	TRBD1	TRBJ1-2	CASSPGQGAGGYTF	TGTGCCAGCAGCCCGGGACAGGGGGCAGGGGGCTACACCTTC
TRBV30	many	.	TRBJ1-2	CAWSMLFSYGYTF	TGTGCCTGGTCGATGTTGTTTAGCTATGGCTACACCTTC
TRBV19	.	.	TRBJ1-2	CASSSGTSYGYTF	TGTGCCAGTAGTAGCGGGACAAGCTATGGCTACACCTTC
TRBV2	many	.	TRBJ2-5	CASNLDRVETQYF	TGTGCCAGCAACCTGGACAGAGTAGAGACCCAGTACTTC
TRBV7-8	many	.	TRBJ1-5	CASGQPQHF	TGTGCTTCGGGGCAGCCCCAGCATTTT
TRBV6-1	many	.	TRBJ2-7	CASSPRPGDPYEQYF	TGTGCCAGCAGTCCCCGCCCGGGGGACCCCTACGAGCAGTACTTC
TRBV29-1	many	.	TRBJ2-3	CSVPGVGADTQYF	TGCAGCGTTCCGGGGGTGGGCGCAGATACGCAGTATTTT
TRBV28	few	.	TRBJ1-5	CASSSDWRSNQPQHF	TGTGCCAGCAGTTCCGATTGGAGAAGCAATCAGCCCCAGCATTTT
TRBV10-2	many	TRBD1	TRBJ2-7	CASSVDRSYEQYF	TGCGCCAGCAGTGTGGACAGGTCTTACGAGCAGTACTTC
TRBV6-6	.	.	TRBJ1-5	CASSYSEAEPQHF	TGTGCCAGCAGTTACTCTGAGGCGGAGCCCCAGCATTTT
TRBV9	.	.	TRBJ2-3	CASGVDPNTDTQYF	TGTGCCAGCGGCGTAGACCCTAACACAGATACGCAGTATTTT
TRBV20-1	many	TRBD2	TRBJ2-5	CSAQPLAGLKTQYF	TGCAGTGCACAACCTCTAGCGGGATTGAAGACCCAGTACTTC
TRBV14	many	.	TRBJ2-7	CASSLSTYEQYF	TGTGCCAGCAGCCTCTCAACCTACGAGCAGTACTTC
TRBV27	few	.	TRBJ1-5	CASSPAYSNQPQHF	TGTGCCAGCTCTCCGGCTTATAGCAATCAGCCCCAGCATTTT
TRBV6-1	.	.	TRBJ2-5	CASGAPMGETQYF	TGTGCCAGCGGGGCACCTATGGGGGAGACCCAGTACTTC
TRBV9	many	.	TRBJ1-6	CASSVGEYNSPLHF	TGTGCCAGCAGCGTAGGTGAATATAATTCACCCCTCCACTTT
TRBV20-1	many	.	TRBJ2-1	CSASPATRFNNEQFF	TGCAGTGCTTCCCCAGCTACACGATTTAACAATGAGCAGTTCTTC
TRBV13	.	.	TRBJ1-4	CASSGVGGSGKLFF	TGTGCCAGCAGCGGGGTCGGGGGCTCCGGAAAACTGTTTTTT
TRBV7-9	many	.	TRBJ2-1	CASSLGTPYRNEQFF	TGTGCCAGCAGCCTCGGGACCCCCTACAGAAATGAGCAGTTCTTC
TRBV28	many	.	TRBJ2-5	CASSLSQVTETQYF	TGTGCCAGCAGTTTAAGTCAGGTCACAGAGACCCAGTACTTC
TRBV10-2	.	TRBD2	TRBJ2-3	CASLSGTSTDTQYF	TGCGCCAGCTTAAGCGGGACTAGCACAGATACGCAGTATTTT